One sample yielded the 13 T cell receptor beta chains listed below, sequenced in a study of somatic mutations in cytotoxic T cells in rheumatoid arthritis. Sequenced by immunoSEQ multiplex PCR; TCRdb stores in-frame clones only, minus some. Of under 2,500 clones listed, 85% are singletons. Material: CD8+ T cells sorted from blood. The receptors come from a man between 60 and 70 years old with rheumatoid arthritis.

The CDR3: CASSEAFGNTGELFF. In DNA, the CDR3 is TGTGCCAGCTCAGAGGCGTTTGGTAACACCGGGGAGCTGTTTTTT. This chain links TRBV2 with TRBJ2-2; D unclear. This CDR3 is built from 15 residues. V dropped 8 bases and J dropped 2 bases, with 15 bases sitting between them. The germline V gene has CDR1 SNHLY and CDR2 FYNNEI.

CDR3 region: CASSAGDQPQHF. The CDR3 bases are TGTGCCAGTTCCGCAGGGGATCAGCCCCAGCATTTT. The V and J genes are TRBV7-2 and TRBJ1-5, with a possible D match to TRBD1 (6 bases). Germline loops: CDR1 SGHTA, CDR2 FQGNSA. Trimming shortened V by 9 bases and J by 5 bases, and 11 bases separated the two germline ends. The CDR3 is 12 residues long.

This clone has only one observation. J is TRBJ2-4 and V is TRBV27, with 7 bases that match TRBD2. The CDR3 loop spans 17 amino acids. The germline V gene encodes CDR1 MNHEY and CDR2 SMNVEV (reference sequence). V lost 9 bases to trimming and J lost 0 bases; unmatched junction nucleotides: 14. The CDR3 spells CARPGLPPPLAKNIQYF. Written as DNA, the CDR3 is TGTGCCAGACCGGGACTACCCCCCCCTCTAGCCAAAAACATTCAGTACTTC.

This clone was detected a few times. The chain is built from TRBV19 and TRBJ2-7, with 8 bases fitting TRBD1. V was clipped by 4 bases and J by 6 bases; unmatched bases: 11. CDR1 and CDR2 from the germline V gene are LNHDA and SQIVND (reference sequence). The CDR3 contains 15 residues. The CDR3 protein is CASSRAGQGTGEQYF. The DNA of the CDR3 is TGTGCCAGTAGTAGGGCTGGACAGGGCACCGGCGAGCAGTACTTC.

V is TRBV19 and J is TRBJ1-1; D is perhaps TRBD1 (6 bases). The CDR3 runs 14 residues. Trimming removed 1 base from V and 7 bases from J, with 13 bases in between. Germline CDR1 LNHDA, CDR2 SQIVND (reference sequence). The CDR3 DNA reads as TGTGCCAGTAGTATAGTGGTGGCAGGGGATGAAGCTTTCTTT. Encoded protein: CASSIVVAGDEAFF.

This clone was picked up one time. The V and J genes are TRBV29-1 and TRBJ2-7; 8 bases fit TRBD1. J lost 7 bases, V lost 4 bases, and 9 bases had no gene match. The CDR3 has 13 amino acids. The V gene's germline CDR1 is SQVTM and CDR2 ANQGSEA. CDR3 residues: CSVAPQGASEQYF. The CDR3 DNA is TGCAGCGTTGCTCCCCAGGGGGCTAGTGAGCAGTACTTC.

The V and J genes are TRBV5-6 and TRBJ2-2; D possibly corresponds to TRBD1 (6 bases). V lost 2 bases, J lost 4 bases, and 15 bases lay in between. Germline V lookup: CDR1 SGHDT, CDR2 YYEEEE. The CDR3 has 16 residues. CDR3 amino acids: CASSFRTGSITGELFF. The CDR3 nucleotides read TGTGCCAGCAGCTTCCGCACAGGGAGTATCACCGGGGAGCTGTTTTTT.

The rearrangement links TRBV27 to TRBJ2-2; perhaps TRBD2 as D (6 bases). Germline V gene data show CDR1 as MNHEY and CDR2 as SMNVEV (reference sequence). Trimming pared 6 bases from V and 2 bases from J, leaving 13 bases between. The CDR3 totals 15 residues. The CDR3 region is CASRTSGLNTGELFF. The CDR3 DNA follows: TGTGCCAGCAGGACTTCGGGACTCAACACCGGGGAGCTGTTTTTT.

The chain couples TRBV5-1 to TRBJ1-1; D is ambiguous. Germline-derived CDR1 and CDR2 are SGHRS and YFSETQ. V lost 0 bases, J lost 3 bases, and 12 bases lay in between. This CDR3 is built from 15 residues. The CDR3 bases are TGCGCCAGCAGCTTGGTTACACAGACCTACACTGAAGCTTTCTTT. Its translation: CASSLVTQTYTEAFF.

In regard to this clone: The same CDR3 can be traced to other DNA sequences in this sample. This chain joins TRBV10-2 and TRBJ2-7; 8 nucleotides align to TRBD1. V shed 3 bases, J shed 5 bases, and the junction held 6 bases outside the gene matches. The CDR3 has 14 residues. The germline V gene has CDR1 WSHSY and CDR2 SAAADI. The CDR3 reads CASSDRRGLDEQYF. As DNA, the CDR3 is TGCGCCAGCAGTGACCGCAGGGGGCTGGACGAGCAGTACTTC.

As regards this clone: At the DNA level, this CDR3 is encoded by other sequences in the same sample as well. This chain's CDR3 is CASRAGVYNSPLHF. CDR3 sequence (DNA): TGTGCCAGCAGAGCGGGTGTCTATAATTCACCCCTCCACTTT. The genes are TRBV6-5 and TRBJ1-6; no clear D gene. Between the trimmed V and J ends, which lost 6 bases and 3 bases, there was a span of 9 bases. This CDR3 has 14 amino acids. Germline CDR1 MNHEY, CDR2 SVGAGI.

V is TRBV7-9 and J is TRBJ2-5; TRBD2 matches at 8 bases. This CDR3 contains 14 residues. V was clipped by 3 bases and J by 5 bases; unmatched bases: 5. Germline V gene data show CDR1 as SEHNR and CDR2 as FQNEAQ (reference sequence). CDR3 nucleotide sequence: TGTGCCAGCAGCTTGGGACTAGGAGTGGAGACCCAGTACTTC. Translation: CASSLGLGVETQYF.

The chain uses TRBV19 and TRBJ1-2; maybe TRBD1 (6 bases). Germline V gives CDR1 LNHDA, CDR2 SQIVND (reference sequence). The CDR3 contains 13 residues. V lost 6 bases and J lost 3, with 11 bases in between. CDR3 in DNA: TGTGCCAGTAGCCCGGGACAAGACTATGGCTACACCTTC. It yields the protein CASSPGQDYGYTF.